A selection of T cell receptor beta chains follows, all from one sample in a study of blood T cell repertoires in COVID-19. The table came from immunoSEQ multiplex PCR; TCRdb's copy has only in-frame clones and leaves some out. This table holds approximately 220,000 clones, roughly 85% found once. Sequences were obtained from PBMCs or T cells enriched from blood (not recorded which). The receptors derive from a woman between 40 and 55 years old who had been exposed to COVID-19. The CDR3 runs from the conserved cysteine through the conserved F or W. D genes are given only for firm matches. Expanded clones get a size class; other rows say once, few or many, or leave the size out.

v_gene	j_gene	d_gene	abundance	CDR3nt	CDR3aa
TRBV12-3/TRBV12-4	TRBJ1-4	TRBD1	NA	TGTGCCAGCAGCGGGACAGGGGTTCAAAAACTGTTTTTT	CASSGTGVQKLFF
TRBV9	TRBJ1-3	NA	NA	TGTGCCAGCAGCGTAGGCGCAGGGGAAGGCTCTGGAAACACCATATATTTT	CASSVGAGEGSGNTIYF
TRBV5-1	TRBJ2-3	TRBD2	NA	TGCGCCAGCAGCTTGACCCGGACTAGCGGGGGGGTGGGCACAGATACGCAGTATTTT	CASSLTRTSGGVGTDTQYF
TRBV2	TRBJ2-3	TRBD1	NA	TGTGCCAGCAGTGGACAGGGAAGCAGCACAGATACGCAGTATTTT	CASSGQGSSTDTQYF
TRBV6-1	TRBJ1-2	NA	NA	TGTGCCAGCAGTGAAGCGAGCAGGGCAGGCGGCTACACCTTC	CASSEASRAGGYTF
TRBV6-5	TRBJ2-1	NA	NA	TGTGCCAGCAGCCCCACTAGCTCCTACAATGAGCAGTTCTTC	CASSPTSSYNEQFF
TRBV10-1	TRBJ2-1	NA	NA	TGCGCCAGCAGACAGGGTGCACTTAGCTCCTACAATGAGCAGTTCTTC	CASRQGALSSYNEQFF
TRBV20-1	TRBJ1-3	NA	NA	TGCAGTGCGCGGGGGGGAAACACCATATATTTT	CSARGGNTIYF
TRBV7-9	TRBJ2-5	TRBD2	NA	TGTGCCAGCAGCTTACGACCTCCGGGACTAGGGTATCAAGAGACCCAGTACTTC	CASSLRPPGLGYQETQYF
TRBV28	TRBJ1-6	NA	NA	TGTGCCAGCACAGGGGCCGGCTTCGGTTCACCCCTCCACTTT	CASTGAGFGSPLHF
TRBV29-1	TRBJ1-4	NA	NA	TGCAGCGTTGTAACAGTTGAAAAACTGTTTTTT	CSVVTVEKLFF
TRBV5-1	TRBJ1-1	TRBD1	NA	TGCGCCAGCAGCTGGACCGGGACAGGGGGCGGAGGAACTGAAGCTTTCTTT	CASSWTGTGGGGTEAFF
TRBV30	TRBJ2-5	NA	NA	TGTGCCTGGACGGTACAGAAAGAGACCCAGTACTTC	CAWTVQKETQYF
TRBV18	TRBJ1-6	NA	NA	TGTGCCAGCTCACCCGGACAGACGAATTCACCCCTCCACTTT	CASSPGQTNSPLHF
TRBV19	TRBJ1-1	NA	once	TGTGCCAGTAGTACGCCGCGACAGACCCCTGAAGCTTTCTTT	CASSTPRQTPEAFF
TRBV7-9	TRBJ1-3	TRBD1	NA	TGTGGACAGGGGTACTCTGGAAACACCATATATTTT	CGQGYSGNTIYF
TRBV12-5	TRBJ1-2	NA	NA	TGTGCTAGTGGTCAAGAGGTTAATGGCTACACCTTC	CASGQEVNGYTF
TRBV9	TRBJ1-4	NA	NA	TGTGCCAGCAGCGTAGGGGGCAGGGGCGAGGAAAAACTGTTTTTT	CASSVGGRGEEKLFF
TRBV9	TRBJ1-2	NA	NA	TGTGCCAGCAGCACCTCCGCCACAGGGTTGAATGAAGGCTACACCTTC	CASSTSATGLNEGYTF
TRBV6-6	TRBJ1-1	NA	once	TGTGCCAGCAGTTCCGAAACTGGGCGTGCTTTCTTT	CASSSETGRAFF
TRBV7-2	TRBJ2-3	TRBD2	NA	TGTGCCAGCAGCTTAGGCTCTAGCGGGGGGCCTTTAGATACGCAGTATTTT	CASSLGSSGGPLDTQYF
TRBV5-1	TRBJ2-7	TRBD1	NA	TGCGCCAGCAGCTCATCACAGGGGGCGAAGGACGAGCAGTACTTC	CASSSSQGAKDEQYF
TRBV6-1	TRBJ1-1	NA	once	TGTGCCAGCAGTGAAATGGGTTGGGGCAGGGACACTGAAGCTTTCTTT	CASSEMGWGRDTEAFF
TRBV7-9	TRBJ2-2	NA	NA	TGTGCCAGCAGCCCCCCTGAACTGGGACACCTAAACACCGGGGAGCTGTTTTTT	CASSPPELGHLNTGELFF
TRBV11-2	TRBJ1-2	NA	NA	TGTGCCAGCAGTCCGGGGAGATCCTATGGCTACACCTTC	CASSPGRSYGYTF
TRBV28	TRBJ2-5	NA	NA	TGTGCCAGCAGGGGCCGGACAGTCATTGTGAAAGAGACCCAGTACTTC	CASRGRTVIVKETQYF
TRBV10-3	TRBJ2-2	TRBD1	once	TGTGCCATCAGTGGACAGGGGCGAACCGGGGAGCTGTTTTTT	CAISGQGRTGELFF
TRBV3-1/TRBV3-2	TRBJ2-3	NA	NA	TGTGCCAGCAGCCAAGATTCAGCGGAGGATACGCAGTATTTT	CASSQDSAEDTQYF
TRBV2	TRBJ1-5	TRBD1	few	TGTGCCAGCAGTGGACAGGGGAATCAGCCCCAGCATTTT	CASSGQGNQPQHF
TRBV28	TRBJ2-7	NA	few	TGTGCCAGCAGTCCGCCCCGGGGCTACGAGCAGTACTTC	CASSPPRGYEQYF
TRBV19	TRBJ1-1	TRBD1	once	TGTGCCAGTAGTTCCCAGGGGGCTGGCACTGAAGCTTTCTTT	CASSSQGAGTEAFF
TRBV4-3	TRBJ1-1	TRBD1	NA	TGCGCCAGCAGCCAAGAAGGGACAGGGCCCCCTGAAGCTTTCTTT	CASSQEGTGPPEAFF
TRBV7-8	TRBJ1-4	TRBD1	NA	TGTGCCAGCAGCTTGGGTCGTCTCGGACAGGGGTCCCGAAAACTGTTTTTT	CASSLGRLGQGSRKLFF
TRBV5-5	TRBJ2-1	TRBD1	many	TGTGCCAGCAGCTTGCGGCATGGGACAGGGTACAATGAGCAGTTCTTC	CASSLRHGTGYNEQFF
TRBV10-3	TRBJ1-5	TRBD1	NA	TGTGCCATCAGTGAAAGCAGGACAGGGGTAGGGAGCAATCAGCCCCAGCATTTT	CAISESRTGVGSNQPQHF
TRBV9	TRBJ2-7	TRBD2	once	TGTGCCAGCAGCGCGGCTTCAGCGGGGCCCTCCTACGAGCAGTACTTC	CASSAASAGPSYEQYF
TRBV30	TRBJ2-1	NA	once	TGTGCCGTATATCAGGGGCAGCAGTTCTTC	CAVYQGQQFF
TRBV5-1	TRBJ1-1	NA	NA	TGCGCCAGCAGCTTGACGGGGGACGTATCATCAGAAGCTTTCTTT	CASSLTGDVSSEAFF
TRBV13	TRBJ1-2	NA	NA	TGTGCCAGCAGCCCTGGGAGGGCCCCTAACTATGGCTACACCTTC	CASSPGRAPNYGYTF
TRBV4-1	TRBJ1-6	TRBD1	NA	TGCGCCAGCAGCCCACTCGGGACAGTCAATAATTCACCCCTCCACTTT	CASSPLGTVNNSPLHF
TRBV30	TRBJ2-2	NA	few	TGTGCCTGGAGTGTGGCTGCTACCGGGGAGCTGTTTTTT	CAWSVAATGELFF
TRBV28	TRBJ1-2	NA	NA	TGTGCCAGCAGCCGAGCCGTATCCCATGGCTACACCTTC	CASSRAVSHGYTF
TRBV30	TRBJ1-4	NA	NA	TGTGCCAGCCTAGTGAATGAAAAACTGTTTTTT	CASLVNEKLFF
TRBV28	TRBJ2-5	TRBD1	NA	TGTGCCAGCAGTTCCCCCGACAGGGTCTCGGAGACCCAGTACTTC	CASSSPDRVSETQYF
TRBV3-1/TRBV3-2	TRBJ2-5	TRBD2	NA	TGTGCCAGCAGCCTGCTAGCGGGGGGGCTGATCCAAGAGACCCAGTACTTC	CASSLLAGGLIQETQYF
TRBV4-1	TRBJ1-1	TRBD1	NA	TGCGCCAGCAGCCAAGGTGGGACAGCCTTAAACACTGAAGCTTTCTTT	CASSQGGTALNTEAFF
TRBV19	TRBJ1-4	NA	NA	TGTGCCAGTATGACTAGGGGAGGCAATGAAAAACTGTTTTTT	CASMTRGGNEKLFF
TRBV6-2/TRBV6-3	TRBJ1-2	TRBD1	NA	TGTGCCAGCACCCCGGGACAGGGGGCCTATGGCTACACCTTC	CASTPGQGAYGYTF
TRBV5-1	TRBJ2-3	TRBD2	NA	TGCGCCAGCAGCTTGGTACTAGCGGGTGGCACAGATACGCAGTATTTT	CASSLVLAGGTDTQYF
TRBV3-1/TRBV3-2	TRBJ1-2	TRBD1	NA	TGTGCCAGCAGCCAAGATCCGGACAGGCCCACAGGTGGCTACACCTTC	CASSQDPDRPTGGYTF
TRBV27	TRBJ2-2	NA	NA	TGTGCCAGCAGTTTTAAAAGAAAGGAGACCGGGGAGCTGTTTTTT	CASSFKRKETGELFF
TRBV7-9	TRBJ1-1	NA	many	TGTGCCAGCAGCCCTAGAGGGAAAGACACTGAAGCTTTCTTT	CASSPRGKDTEAFF